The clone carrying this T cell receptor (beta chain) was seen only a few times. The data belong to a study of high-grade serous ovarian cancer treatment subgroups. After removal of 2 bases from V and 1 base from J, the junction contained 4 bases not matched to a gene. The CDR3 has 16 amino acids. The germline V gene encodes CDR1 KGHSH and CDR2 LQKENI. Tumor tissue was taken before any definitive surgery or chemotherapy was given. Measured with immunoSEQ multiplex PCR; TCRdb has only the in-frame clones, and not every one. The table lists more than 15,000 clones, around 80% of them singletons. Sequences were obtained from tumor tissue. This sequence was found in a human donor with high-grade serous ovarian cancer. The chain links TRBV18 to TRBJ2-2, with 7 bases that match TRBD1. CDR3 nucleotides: TGTGCCAGCTCACCATTCCCAGGGGGGAACACCGGGGAGCTGTTTTTT. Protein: CASSPFPGGNTGELFF.